The rows below give T cell receptor beta chains drawn from one sample of a study of beta chain features in type 1 diabetes. Clones were sequenced by immunoSEQ multiplex PCR, and TCRdb holds only the in-frame ones, with some missing. The table has a few hundred thousand clones, approximately 13% seen once. The sample consisted of naive CD4+ T cells from blood. These receptors all stem from a man younger than 45 in good health. CDR3s include the opening cysteine and the closing phenylalanine or tryptophan. The order of the fields is CDR3 protein, CDR3 DNA, clone size, J gene, D gene, V gene. D genes are given only for firm matches. Only some rows state a clone size, as once, few, many or a class for expanded clones.

CASSGTSPDTQYF | TGTGCCAGCAGTGGGACTAGTCCAGATACGCAGTATTTT | . | TRBJ2-3 | TRBD2 | TRBV2
CASSLAGSQTGELFF | TGTGCCAGCAGCTTAGCCGGCAGCCAAACCGGGGAGCTGTTTTTT | few | TRBJ2-2 | . | TRBV7-2
CASSVATGPTIPLHF | TGTGCCAGCAGCGTAGCTACCGGGCCCACTATTCCCCTCCACTTT | few | TRBJ1-6 | . | TRBV9
CASRIQDNTEAFF | TGTGCCAGTAGGATTCAGGATAACACTGAAGCTTTCTTT | . | TRBJ1-1 | . | TRBV19
CASSVGAGGLNEQFF | TGTGCCAGCAGCGTTGGAGCGGGGGGGCTCAATGAGCAGTTCTTC | few | TRBJ2-1 | TRBD2 | TRBV9
CAWSAKQGGYTF | TGTGCCTGGAGTGCCAAGCAGGGTGGCTACACCTTC | few | TRBJ1-2 | . | TRBV30
CASSRRTGFTDTQYF | TGTGCCAGCAGCCGGAGAACAGGGTTTACAGATACGCAGTATTTT | few | TRBJ2-3 | . | TRBV28
CASSPGGPYEQYF | TGTGCCAGCAGTCCGGGTGGGCCCTACGAGCAGTACTTC | few | TRBJ2-7 | . | TRBV27
CASSPRLGEQYF | TGTGCCAGCAGCCCAAGGCTCGGGGAGCAGTACTTC | few | TRBJ2-7 | . | TRBV5-6
CASGLGVTDSFGTQYF | TGTGCTAGTGGTTTGGGGGTGACAGACTCATTCGGTACGCAGTATTTT | . | TRBJ2-3 | . | TRBV12-5
CASSPSLSGSETQYF | TGTGCCAGCAGCCCCAGCCTTAGCGGATCGGAGACCCAGTACTTC | . | TRBJ2-5 | . | TRBV14
CSVGEGLLPYNEQFF | TGCAGCGTTGGGGAGGGGCTTTTACCCTACAATGAGCAGTTCTTC | few | TRBJ2-1 | TRBD2 | TRBV29-1
CSISDLRGSGNTIYF | TGTTCCATCAGTGACCTCAGGGGCTCTGGAAACACCATATATTTT | . | TRBJ1-3 | . | TRBV10-3
CASSTSDRYEQYF | TGCGCCAGCAGCACCTCGGACAGGTACGAGCAGTACTTC | . | TRBJ2-7 | TRBD1 | TRBV5-1
CASSYQAGSYNEQFF | TGTGCCAGCAGCTATCAAGCGGGGTCCTACAATGAGCAGTTCTTC | . | TRBJ2-1 | TRBD2 | TRBV7-2
CATSTGTEFEKLFF | TGTGCCACCAGCACCGGGACAGAGTTTGAAAAACTGTTTTTT | . | TRBJ1-4 | TRBD1 | TRBV15
CASSLSGGEQYF | TGTGCCAGCAGCTTATCCGGGGGCGAGCAGTACTTC | . | TRBJ2-7 | . | TRBV7-7
CASSLTTEAFF | TGTGCCAGCAGCTTAACCACTGAAGCTTTCTTT | . | TRBJ1-1 | . | TRBV7-9
CASSQGQGGNEKLFF | TGTGCCAGCAGCCAAGGACAGGGTGGTAATGAAAAACTGTTTTTT | few | TRBJ1-4 | TRBD1 | TRBV7-9
CASSLAGTQSSGANVLTF | TGCGCCAGCAGCTTGGCCGGGACACAATCCTCTGGGGCCAACGTCCTGACTTTC | few | TRBJ2-6 | . | TRBV5-1
CASRGVGRYNEQFF | TGCGCCAGCAGGGGAGTCGGGAGATACAATGAGCAGTTCTTC | . | TRBJ2-1 | . | TRBV5-1
CASSSGLAGAETQYF | TGCGCCAGCAGCTCGGGACTAGCGGGGGCGGAGACCCAGTACTTC | . | TRBJ2-5 | TRBD2 | TRBV4-1
CASSRGLVIEQFF | TGTGCCAGCAGCCGCGGACTAGTCATCGAGCAGTTCTTC | few | TRBJ2-1 | TRBD2 | TRBV14
CASSSPILAKNIQYF | TGTGCCAGCAGTTCCCCCATACTAGCCAAAAACATTCAGTACTTC | . | TRBJ2-4 | . | TRBV6-9
CASSSNEKLFF | TGTGCCAGCAGTTCCAATGAAAAACTGTTTTTT | . | TRBJ1-4 | . | TRBV6-5
CASSPVGNEQFF | TGTGCCAGCAGCCCCGTTGGAAATGAGCAGTTCTTC | few | TRBJ2-1 | . | TRBV11-3
CASSHYMDRAQNTEAFF | TGTGCCAGCAGCCATTACATGGACAGGGCACAGAACACTGAAGCTTTCTTT | few | TRBJ1-1 | TRBD1 | TRBV13
CASSYSENYGYTF | TGTGCCAGCAGTTACTCGGAGAACTATGGCTACACCTTC | . | TRBJ1-2 | . | TRBV6-6
CASSYGRGANIQYF | TGTGCCAGCAGTTACGGGCGGGGGGCGAACATTCAGTACTTC | few | TRBJ2-4 | TRBD2 | TRBV6-5
CASLFGPGNEQFF | TGTGCCAGCCTGTTTGGGCCCGGCAATGAGCAGTTCTTC | . | TRBJ2-1 | . | TRBV7-2
CSVALGHSGANVLTF | TGCAGCGTTGCCCTCGGACATTCTGGGGCCAACGTCCTGACTTTC | few | TRBJ2-6 | . | TRBV29-1
CASSRFRQGIETQYF | TGTGCCAGTAGTAGGTTTCGACAGGGGATAGAGACCCAGTACTTC | few | TRBJ2-5 | TRBD1 | TRBV19
CASSLVAGGYTF | TGTGCCAGCAGCTTAGTGGCAGGCGGGTACACCTTC | . | TRBJ1-2 | . | TRBV7-9
CASSLNLAGKSPDTQYF | TGTGCCAGCAGCTTAAACTTAGCGGGAAAATCCCCAGATACGCAGTATTTT | few | TRBJ2-3 | TRBD2 | TRBV7-9